What follows are 11 T cell receptor beta chains derived from one specimen sequenced in a study of blood T cell repertoires in COVID-19. Assay used: immunoSEQ multiplex PCR; TCRdb lists only in-frame clones, some missing. Here the sample spans around 120,000 clones, about four fifths being singletons. The specimen was peripheral blood. These TCRs come from a man aged 35-49 years with active or convalescent COVID-19.

This chain uses TRBV30 with TRBJ1-5, with 7 bases lining up with TRBD1. The V segment lost 1 base and the J segment 4 bases; nucleotides outside the gene matches: 1. This CDR3 has 13 residues. Germline CDR1 is GTSNPN and CDR2 is SVGIG (reference sequence). Written as DNA, the CDR3 is TGTGCCTGGAGTGGACAGGGAAATCAGCCCCAGCATTTT. It encodes CAWSGQGNQPQHF. Using reference TRBV30 and TRBJ1-5 for the parts outside the CDR3, the full variable domain is SQTIHQWPATLVQPVGSPLSLECTVEGTSNPNLYWYRQAAGRGLQLLFYSVGIGQISSEVPQNLSASRPQDRQFILSSKKLLLSDSGFYLCAWSGQGNQPQHFGDGTRLSIL.

The gene calls are TRBV9 and TRBJ2-5, with 9 bases aligning to TRBD2. The CDR3 is made up of 16 amino acids. The V gene end was trimmed by 4 bases and the J gene end by 4 bases; junction bases not matched to a gene: 11. Germline-derived CDR1 and CDR2 are SGDLS and YYNGEE. The CDR3 coding sequence is TGTGCCAGCAGCTCAGACGTGGTTAGCGGGGGAGAGACCCAGTACTTC. It is translated as CASSSDVVSGGETQYF. Variable domain in full (rest from reference TRBV9 and TRBJ2-5): DSGVTQTPKHLITATGQRVTLRCSPRSGDLSVYWYQQSLDQGLQFLIQYYNGEERAKGNILERFSAQQFPDLHSELNLSSLELGDSALYFCASSSDVVSGGETQYFGPGTRLLVL.

This sequence joins TRBV6-1 and TRBJ1-5; D may be TRBD1 (6 bases). V was cut by 2 bases and J by 6 bases, with 8 bases left in between. Germline assignment: CDR1 MNHNS and CDR2 SASEGT. This CDR3 has 13 residues. The CDR3 nucleotides are TGTGCCAGCAGTGAAAGGGGGAGTCAGCCCCAGCATTTT. Its protein product is CASSERGSQPQHF.

The CDR3 DNA follows: TGCAGCGTTGAAGATAGCATGTACCAAGAGACCCAGTACTTC. It translates to CSVEDSMYQETQYF. This chain connects TRBV29-1 to TRBJ2-5; D ambiguous. CDR3 size: 14 residues. V lost 0 bases, J lost 0 bases, and 8 bases lay in between. The V gene's germline CDR1 is SQVTM and CDR2 ANQGSEA.

The rearrangement joins TRBV6-6 to TRBJ2-4, with D perhaps matching TRBD1 (5 bases). The CDR3 is 16 amino acids. Trimming removed 4 bases at V and 0 bases at J, with 13 bases between. In germline, CDR1 is MNHNY, CDR2 SVGAGI (reference sequence). CDR3 in amino acids: CASSFPTDLAKNIQYF. The CDR3, as DNA: TGTGCCAGCAGTTTCCCGACAGATCTAGCCAAAAACATTCAGTACTTC.

The chain employs TRBV19 and TRBJ2-2, with TRBD1 identical over 9 bases. CDR1 is LNHDA and CDR2 is SQIVND in the germline V gene (reference sequence). This CDR3 contains 19 residues. J gave up 4 bases and V 5 bases, and 17 bases lay outside the gene matches. The CDR3 protein is CASSAAHSSRDRATGELFF. CDR3 DNA: TGTGCCAGTAGTGCCGCACACTCCTCTCGGGACAGGGCCACCGGGGAGCTGTTTTTT.

This chain connects TRBV5-6 to TRBJ2-7, with 7 bases lining up with TRBD1. The trim removed 4 bases at V and 0 bases at J, leaving 10 bases unmatched. The CDR3 covers 16 residues. Germline values: CDR1 SGHDT, CDR2 YYEEEE. This CDR3 reads CASSLKGAVGSYEQYF. CDR3 sequence (DNA): TGTGCCAGCAGCCTGAAGGGGGCCGTGGGCTCCTACGAGCAGTACTTC.

The chain employs TRBV5-1 and TRBJ2-5; a possible D gene is TRBD1 (6 bases). This CDR3 comprises 14 residues. Germline CDR1 reads SGHRS; CDR2 reads YFSETQ. Trimming removed 3 bases from V and 1 base from J, with 10 bases in between. CDR3 in DNA: TGCGCCAGCAGCTCGGGACACCGCCAAGAGACCCAGTACTTC. Protein product: CASSSGHRQETQYF.

This clone was observed a single time. This chain joins TRBV7-2 and TRBJ1-1, with a tentative D call TRBD1 (5 bases). Germline V gene data show CDR1 as SGHTA and CDR2 as FQGNSA. This CDR3 contains 15 residues. Trimming removed 2 bases at V and 0 bases at J, with 10 bases between. This CDR3 is CASSLKIGVNTEAFF. CDR3 nucleotides: TGTGCCAGCAGCTTAAAGATAGGGGTGAACACTGAAGCTTTCTTT.

This chain joins TRBV7-3 and TRBJ1-1, with D perhaps TRBD1 (6 bases). The CDR3 sequence is 15 residues long. The V end was cut by 1 base, the J end by 7 bases, with 16 bases between. Per germline, CDR1 SGHTA and CDR2 FQGTGA. CDR3 in amino acids: CASSLKGTGIGEAFF. Written as DNA, the CDR3 is TGTGCCAGCAGCTTAAAGGGTACAGGGATTGGTGAAGCTTTCTTT.

CDR3 sequence reads: CASSRNTEAFF. The DNA for the CDR3 is TGTGCCAGCAGTCGGAACACTGAAGCTTTCTTT. The rearrangement joins TRBV28 to TRBJ1-1; no firm D call. V dropped 5 bases and J dropped 1 base, with 2 bases sitting between them. The germline V gene encodes CDR1 MDHEN and CDR2 SYDVKM. The CDR3 runs 11 residues.